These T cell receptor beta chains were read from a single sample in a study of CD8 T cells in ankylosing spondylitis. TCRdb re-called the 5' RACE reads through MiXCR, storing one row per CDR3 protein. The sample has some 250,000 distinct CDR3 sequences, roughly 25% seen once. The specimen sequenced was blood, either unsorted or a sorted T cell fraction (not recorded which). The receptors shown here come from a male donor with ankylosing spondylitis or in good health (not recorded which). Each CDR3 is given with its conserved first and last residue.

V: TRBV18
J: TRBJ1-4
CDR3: CASSPGATNEKLFF

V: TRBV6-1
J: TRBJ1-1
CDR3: CASRRLGNTEAFF

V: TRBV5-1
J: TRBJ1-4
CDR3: CASSLSRTTNEKLFF

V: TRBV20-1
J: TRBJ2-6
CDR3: CSVTGGSGANVLTF

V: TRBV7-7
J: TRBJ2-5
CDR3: CASSLGSGTQETQYF

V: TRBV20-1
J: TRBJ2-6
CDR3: CSAGANVLTF

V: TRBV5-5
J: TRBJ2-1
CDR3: CASSWGGRGWSYNEQFF

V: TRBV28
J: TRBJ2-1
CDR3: CASSAENEQFF

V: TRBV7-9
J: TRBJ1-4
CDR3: CASSSRQASNEKLFF

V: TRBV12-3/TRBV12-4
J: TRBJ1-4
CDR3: CASSHPNEKLFF

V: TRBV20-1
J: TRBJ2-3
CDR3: CSARGWGQGSDTQYF

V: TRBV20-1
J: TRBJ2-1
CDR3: CSANKLNTGQGGNEQFF

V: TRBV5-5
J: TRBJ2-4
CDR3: CASSPDLAKNIQYF

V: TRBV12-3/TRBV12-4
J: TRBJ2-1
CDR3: CASSSPAGGLRNEQFF

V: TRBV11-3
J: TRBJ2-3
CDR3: CASSFGLAGGRTDTQYF

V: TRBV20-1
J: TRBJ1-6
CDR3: CSASAGTGKSPLHF

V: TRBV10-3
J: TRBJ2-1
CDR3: CAISEDKYNEQFF

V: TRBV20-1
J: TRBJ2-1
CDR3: CSARDVAGGLVGEQFF

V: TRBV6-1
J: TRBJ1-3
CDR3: CASRSGSSGNTIYF

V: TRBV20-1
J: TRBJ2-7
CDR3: CSAKGQGVHEQYF

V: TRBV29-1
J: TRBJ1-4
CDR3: CSVGGVGNEKLFF

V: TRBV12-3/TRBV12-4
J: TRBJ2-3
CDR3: CASSFSGTSGGTDTQYF

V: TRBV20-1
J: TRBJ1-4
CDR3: CSAMTGRNEKLFF

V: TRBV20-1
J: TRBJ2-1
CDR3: CSARDDLGSSYNEQFF

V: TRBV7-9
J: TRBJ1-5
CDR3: CASSFEGRPQHF

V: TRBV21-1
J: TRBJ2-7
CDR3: CASSKKGGIYEQYF

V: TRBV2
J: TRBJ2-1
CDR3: CASSALGYNEQFF

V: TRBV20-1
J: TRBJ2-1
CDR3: CSARTSGNYYNEQFF

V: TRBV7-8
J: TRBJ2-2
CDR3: CASSYTDRESFGELFF

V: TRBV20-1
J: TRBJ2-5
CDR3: CSAPRAVGETQYF

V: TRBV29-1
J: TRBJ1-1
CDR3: CSVDGEANTEAFF

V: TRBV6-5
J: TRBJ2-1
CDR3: CASSYSRPQGNEQFF

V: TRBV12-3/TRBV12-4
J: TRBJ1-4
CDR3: CASSPSRDFLGEKLFF

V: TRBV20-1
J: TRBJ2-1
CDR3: CSAGLAGYNEQFF

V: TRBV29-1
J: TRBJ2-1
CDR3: CSVDSQGPSNEQFF

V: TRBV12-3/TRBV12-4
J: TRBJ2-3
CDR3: CASSPGPGGADTQYF

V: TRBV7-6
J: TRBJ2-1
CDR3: CASSLKGLAGEQFF

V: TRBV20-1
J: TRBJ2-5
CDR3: CSAKAGGNQETQYF

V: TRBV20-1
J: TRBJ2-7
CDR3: CSASDRGYEQYF

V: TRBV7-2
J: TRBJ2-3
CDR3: CASSKYRVPDTQYF

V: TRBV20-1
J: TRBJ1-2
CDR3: CSALRAPRAYGYTF

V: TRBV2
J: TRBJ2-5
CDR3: CASRLLAGDQETQYF

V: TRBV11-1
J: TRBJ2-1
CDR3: CASSPSPSGGRSSYNEQFF

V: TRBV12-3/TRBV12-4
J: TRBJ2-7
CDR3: CASSGDQAGLDEQYF

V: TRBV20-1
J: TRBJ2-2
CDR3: CSAARAGGQGTGELFF

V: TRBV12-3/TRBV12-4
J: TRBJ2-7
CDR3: CASAGEGHYEQYF

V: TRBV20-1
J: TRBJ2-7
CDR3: CSARVATGGAYEQYF

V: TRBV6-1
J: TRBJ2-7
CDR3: CASGPWEQYF

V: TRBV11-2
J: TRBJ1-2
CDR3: CASSPGTVVNGYTF

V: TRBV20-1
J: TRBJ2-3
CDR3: CSASWRGDTDTQYF

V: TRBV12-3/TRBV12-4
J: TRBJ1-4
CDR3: CASSVMGQGREKLFF

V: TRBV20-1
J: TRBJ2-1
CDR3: CSATYGPSSYNEQFF

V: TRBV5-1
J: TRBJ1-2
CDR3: CASSPDRGKGYTF